This paragraph reports one T cell receptor (beta chain). The V segment lost 5 bases and the J segment 7 bases; nucleotides outside the gene matches: 8. CDR1 is SGHAT, CDR2 FQNNGV, per germline. The CDR3 runs to 14 residues. This record belongs to a study of blood T cell repertoires in COVID-19. Authors' processing steps: Estimated nucleated cell counts came from reference gene primer amplification. Measured with immunoSEQ multiplex PCR; TCRdb has only the in-frame clones, and not every one. V, J and clone size are taken as reported in that table, and D and trimming were inferred from the DNA itself. The sample lists hundreds of thousands of clones, 90% occurring once.

The source material was PBMCs or T cells enriched from blood (not recorded which). The clonotype was recovered from a man aged 30 to 45 who had been exposed to COVID-19. This chain links TRBV11-2 with TRBJ1-5, with 7 bases fitting TRBD1. CDR3 sequence reads: CASSKTGELQPQHF. CDR3 DNA sequence: TGTGCCAGCAGCAAAACAGGGGAGTTACAGCCCCAGCATTTT. Variable domain in full (rest from reference TRBV11-2 and TRBJ1-5): EAGVAQSPRYKIIEKRQSVAFWCNPISGHATLYWYQQILGQGPKLLIQFQNNGVVDDSQLPKDRFSAERLKGVDSTLKIQPAKLEDSAVYLCASSKTGELQPQHFGDGTRLSIL.